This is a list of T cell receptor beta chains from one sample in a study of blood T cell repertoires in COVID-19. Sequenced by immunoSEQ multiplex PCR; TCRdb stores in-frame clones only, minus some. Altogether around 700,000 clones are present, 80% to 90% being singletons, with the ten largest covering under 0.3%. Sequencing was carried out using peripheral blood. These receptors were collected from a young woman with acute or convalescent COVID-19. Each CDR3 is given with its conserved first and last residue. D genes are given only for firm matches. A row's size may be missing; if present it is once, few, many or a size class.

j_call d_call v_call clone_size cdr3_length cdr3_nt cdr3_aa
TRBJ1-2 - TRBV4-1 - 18 TGCGCCAGCAGCCAAGTCCTGGGGGCGCCCCTACTAGGGTATGGCTACACCTTC CASSQVLGAPLLGYGYTF
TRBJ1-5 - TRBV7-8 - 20 TGTGCCAGCAGCCCGGCGGGGGAGGGAAAGGGCTTCGGTGGCAATCAGCCCCAGCATTTT CASSPAGEGKGFGGNQPQHF
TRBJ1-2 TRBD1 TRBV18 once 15 TGTGCCAGCTCACCTCCGGGACAGGGAGGGCATGGCTACACCTTC CASSPPGQGGHGYTF
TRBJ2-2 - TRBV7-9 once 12 TGTGCCAGCAGACCTCTAACCGGGGAGCTGTTTTTT CASRPLTGELFF
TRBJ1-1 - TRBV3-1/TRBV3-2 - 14 TGTGCCAGCAGCTTCGGAGGCGGGAACACTGAAGCTTTCTTT CASSFGGGNTEAFF
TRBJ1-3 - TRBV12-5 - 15 TGTGCTAGTGGTTTGGACAGCTACTCTGGAAACACCATATATTTT CASGLDSYSGNTIYF
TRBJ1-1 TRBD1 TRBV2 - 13 TGTGCCAGCATCGCCGGGACAGGCGGCGGAGCTTTCTTT CASIAGTGGGAFF
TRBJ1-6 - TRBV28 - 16 TGTGCCAGCAGTTTCAGGGAAAGCTCCTATAATTCACCCCTCCACTTT CASSFRESSYNSPLHF
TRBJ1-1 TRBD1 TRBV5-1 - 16 TGCGCCAGCAGCTGGACAGCGACAGGGGACCCCACTGAAGCTTTCTTT CASSWTATGDPTEAFF
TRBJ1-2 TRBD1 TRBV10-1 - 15 TGCGCCAGCGTCATCCTACAGGGGGAGGTCTATGGCTACACCTTC CASVILQGEVYGYTF
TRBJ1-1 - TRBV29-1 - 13 TGCAGCGCAGCAATCAGGGAAGGCACTGAAGCTTTCTTT CSAAIREGTEAFF
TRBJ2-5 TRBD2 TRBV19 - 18 TGTGCCAGTAGCACCCCCCATAGTAGTAGCGGGGGTTTGGAGACCCAGTACTTC CASSTPHSSSGGLETQYF
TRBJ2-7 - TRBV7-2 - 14 TGTGCCAGCAGCTCCGCTTCAGGGTTGCGAGAGCAGTACTTC CASSSASGLREQYF
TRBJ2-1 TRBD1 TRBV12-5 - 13 TGTGCTGGTGCTCGACAGGGTTACAATGAGCAGTTCTTC CAGARQGYNEQFF
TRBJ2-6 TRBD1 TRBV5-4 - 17 TGTGCCAGCAGCTTCGGGACAGGGTCATCTGGGGCCAACGTCCTGACTTTC CASSFGTGSSGANVLTF
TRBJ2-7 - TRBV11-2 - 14 TGTGCCAGCACCCGACCAGGGTTGGCCCACGAGCAGTACTTC CASTRPGLAHEQYF
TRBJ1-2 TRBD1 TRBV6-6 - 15 TGTGCCAGCAGCCAAACCCGGGACAGTAACTATGGCTACACCTTC CASSQTRDSNYGYTF
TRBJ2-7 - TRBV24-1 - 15 TGTGCCACCAGTGATTCCAGGGAAAGTTCCTACGAGCAGTACTTC CATSDSRESSYEQYF
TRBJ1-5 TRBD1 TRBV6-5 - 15 TGTGCCAGCAGTTCCCTACCTGACAGGGATCAGCCCCAGCATTTT CASSSLPDRDQPQHF
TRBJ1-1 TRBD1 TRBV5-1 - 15 TGCGCCAGCAGCTTGCCGGGACAGGGGAACACTGAAGCTTTCTTT CASSLPGQGNTEAFF
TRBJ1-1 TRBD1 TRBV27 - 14 TGTGCCAGCACCCCGGGACAGAAGAACACTGAAGCTTTCTTT CASTPGQKNTEAFF
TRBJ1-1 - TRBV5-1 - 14 TGCGCCGGCAGCTTCGGGAGCATGAACACTGAAGCTTTCTTT CAGSFGSMNTEAFF
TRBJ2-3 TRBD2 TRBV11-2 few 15 TGTGCCAGCAGCTTCATAGCGGGGGGGCTGGATACGCAGTATTTT CASSFIAGGLDTQYF
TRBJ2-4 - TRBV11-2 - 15 TGTGCCAGCAGGCCATTCCAGGGGGCCAAAAACATTCAGTACTTC CASRPFQGAKNIQYF
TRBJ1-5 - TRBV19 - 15 TGTGCCAGTAGTTACGGGCCGCAGGGTCATCAGCCCCAGCATTTT CASSYGPQGHQPQHF
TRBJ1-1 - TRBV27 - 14 TGTGCCAGCAACCTCGGGGGGAGCGACACTGAAGCTTTCTTT CASNLGGSDTEAFF